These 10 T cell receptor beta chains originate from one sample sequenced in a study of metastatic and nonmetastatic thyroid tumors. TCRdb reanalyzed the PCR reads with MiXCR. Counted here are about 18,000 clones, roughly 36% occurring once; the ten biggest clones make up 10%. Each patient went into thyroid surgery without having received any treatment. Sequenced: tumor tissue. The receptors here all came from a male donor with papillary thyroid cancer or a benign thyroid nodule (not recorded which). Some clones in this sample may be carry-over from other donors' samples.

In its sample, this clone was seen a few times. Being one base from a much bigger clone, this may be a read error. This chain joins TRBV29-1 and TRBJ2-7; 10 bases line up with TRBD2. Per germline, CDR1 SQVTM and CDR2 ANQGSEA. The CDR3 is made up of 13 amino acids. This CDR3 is CSTQEREGHDQYF. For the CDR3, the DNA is TGCAGCACCCAGGAGCGGGAGGGCCACGACCAGTACTTC.

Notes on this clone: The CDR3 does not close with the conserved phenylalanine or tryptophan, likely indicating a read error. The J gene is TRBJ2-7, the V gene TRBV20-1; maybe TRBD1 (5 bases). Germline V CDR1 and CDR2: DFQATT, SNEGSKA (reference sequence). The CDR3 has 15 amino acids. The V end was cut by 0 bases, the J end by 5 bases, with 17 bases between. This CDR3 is CSARDRDKGNDEQYI. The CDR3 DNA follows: TGCAGTGCTAGAGATCGAGATAAGGGGAACGACGAGCAGTACATC.

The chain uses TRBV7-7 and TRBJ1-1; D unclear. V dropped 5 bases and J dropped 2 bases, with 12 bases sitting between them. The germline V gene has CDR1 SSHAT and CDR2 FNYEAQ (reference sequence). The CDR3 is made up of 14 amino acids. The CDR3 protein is CASSPLTENTEAFF. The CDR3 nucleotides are TGTGCCAGCAGCCCGCTGACTGAAAACACTGAAGCTTTCTTT.

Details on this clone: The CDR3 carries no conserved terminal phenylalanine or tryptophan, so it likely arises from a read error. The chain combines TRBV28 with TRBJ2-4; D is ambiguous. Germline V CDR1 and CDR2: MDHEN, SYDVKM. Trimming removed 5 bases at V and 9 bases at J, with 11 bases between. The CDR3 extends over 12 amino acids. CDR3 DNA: TGTGCCAGCAGTCCCGGAGTGTTCATTCAGTACGTC. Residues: CASSPGVFIQYV.

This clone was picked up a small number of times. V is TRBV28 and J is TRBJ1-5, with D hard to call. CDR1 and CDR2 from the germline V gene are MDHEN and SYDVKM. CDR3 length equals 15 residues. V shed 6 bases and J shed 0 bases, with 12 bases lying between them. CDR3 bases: TGTGCCAGCAGCCCGGGCCACTATAGCAATCAGCCCCAGCATTTT. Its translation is CASSPGHYSNQPQHF. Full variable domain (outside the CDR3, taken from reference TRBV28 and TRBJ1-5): DVKVTQSSRYLVKRTGEKVFLECVQDMDHENMFWYRQDPGLGLRLIYFSYDVKMKEKGDIPEGYSVSREKKERFSLILESASTNQTSMYLCASSPGHYSNQPQHFGDGTRLSIL.

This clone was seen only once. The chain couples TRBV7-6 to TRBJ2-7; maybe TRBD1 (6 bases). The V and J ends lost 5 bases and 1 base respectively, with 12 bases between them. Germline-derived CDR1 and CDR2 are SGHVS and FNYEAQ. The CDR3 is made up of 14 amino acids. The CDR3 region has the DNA TGTGCCAGCAGCCTTGACACAGGGTCCTACGAGCAGTACTTC. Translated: CASSLDTGSYEQYF.

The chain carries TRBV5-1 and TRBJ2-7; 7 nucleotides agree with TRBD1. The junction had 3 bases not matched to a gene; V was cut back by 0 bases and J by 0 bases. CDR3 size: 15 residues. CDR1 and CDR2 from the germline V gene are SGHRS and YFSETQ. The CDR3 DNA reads TGCGCCAGCAGCTTGGGACAGGGATTCTCCTACGAGCAGTACTTC. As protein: CASSLGQGFSYEQYF.

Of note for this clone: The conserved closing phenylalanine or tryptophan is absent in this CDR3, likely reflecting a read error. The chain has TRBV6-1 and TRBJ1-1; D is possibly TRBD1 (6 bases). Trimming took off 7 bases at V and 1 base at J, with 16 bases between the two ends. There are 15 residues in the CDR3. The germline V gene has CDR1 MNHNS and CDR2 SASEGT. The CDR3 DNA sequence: TGTGCCAGCACCCAAGGGGGGGGCGCGAACACTGAAGCTTTCTGT. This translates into CASTQGGGANTEAFC.

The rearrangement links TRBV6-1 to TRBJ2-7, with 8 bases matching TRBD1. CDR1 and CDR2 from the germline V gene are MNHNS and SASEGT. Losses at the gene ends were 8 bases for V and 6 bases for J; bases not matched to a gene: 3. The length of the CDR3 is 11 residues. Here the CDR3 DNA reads TGTGCCAGCGTCACAGGGGGCGAGCAGTACTTC. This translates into CASVTGGEQYF.

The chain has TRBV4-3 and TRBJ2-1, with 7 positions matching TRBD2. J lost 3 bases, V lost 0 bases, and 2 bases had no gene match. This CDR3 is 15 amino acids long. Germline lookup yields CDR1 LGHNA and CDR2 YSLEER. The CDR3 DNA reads TGCGCCAGCAGCCAAGACGGCGGGAGCTACAATGAGCAGTTCTTC. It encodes CASSQDGGSYNEQFF.